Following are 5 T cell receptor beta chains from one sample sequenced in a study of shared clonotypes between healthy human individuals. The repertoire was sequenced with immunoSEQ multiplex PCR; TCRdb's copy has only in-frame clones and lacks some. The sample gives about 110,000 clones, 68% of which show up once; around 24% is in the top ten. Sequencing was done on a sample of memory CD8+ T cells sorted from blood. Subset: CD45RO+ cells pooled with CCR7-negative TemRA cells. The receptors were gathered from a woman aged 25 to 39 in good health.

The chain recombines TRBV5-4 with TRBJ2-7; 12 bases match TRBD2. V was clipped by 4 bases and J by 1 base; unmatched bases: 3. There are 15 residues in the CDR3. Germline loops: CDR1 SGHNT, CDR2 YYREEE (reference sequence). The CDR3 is CASSVGTSGSYEQYF. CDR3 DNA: TGTGCCAGCAGCGTCGGGACTAGCGGGTCCTACGAGCAGTACTTC.

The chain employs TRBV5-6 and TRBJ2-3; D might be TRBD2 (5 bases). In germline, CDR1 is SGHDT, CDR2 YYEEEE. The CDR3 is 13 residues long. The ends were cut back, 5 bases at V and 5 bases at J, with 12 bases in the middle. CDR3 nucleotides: TGTGCCAGCAGGTTCGCCGAGGGAGATACGCAGTATTTT. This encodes CASRFAEGDTQYF.

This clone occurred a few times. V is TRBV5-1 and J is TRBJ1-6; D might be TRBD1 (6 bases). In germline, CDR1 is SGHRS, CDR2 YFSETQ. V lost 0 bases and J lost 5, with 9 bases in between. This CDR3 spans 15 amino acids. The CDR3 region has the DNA TGCGCCAGCAGCTTGGATGCAGGGGATAATTCACCCCTCCACTTT. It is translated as CASSLDAGDNSPLHF. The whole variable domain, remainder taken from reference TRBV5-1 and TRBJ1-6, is KAGVTQTPRYLIKTRGQQVTLSCSPISGHRSVSWYQQTPGQGLQFLFEYFSETQRNKGNFPGRFSGRQFSNSRSEMNVSTLELGDSALYLCASSLDAGDNSPLHFGNGTRLTVT.

CDR3 residues: CASSQEGALNTEAFF. In DNA form, the CDR3 reads TGTGCCAGCAGCCAGGAAGGGGCTTTGAACACTGAAGCTTTCTTT. The chain employs TRBV14 and TRBJ1-1, with D possibly being TRBD1 (5 bases). This CDR3 has 15 amino acids. V was clipped by 3 bases and J by 0 bases, with 11 bases between them. Germline CDR1 SGHDN, CDR2 FVKESK.

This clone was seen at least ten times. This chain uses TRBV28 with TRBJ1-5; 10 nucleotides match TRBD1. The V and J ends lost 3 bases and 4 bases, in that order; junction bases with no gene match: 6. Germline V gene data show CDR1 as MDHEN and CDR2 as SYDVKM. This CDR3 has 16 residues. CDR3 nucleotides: TGTGCCAGCAGTTTCCCTTGGGACAGGGGTAATCAGCCCCAGCATTTT. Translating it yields CASSFPWDRGNQPQHF.